This is a list of T cell receptor beta chains from one sample in a study of CD8 T cells in Susac syndrome. TCRdb passed the immunoSEQ multiplex PCR reads through MiXCR, listing each CDR3 protein once. Counted here are roughly 190,000 distinct CDR3 sequences, around 96% occurring once; the ten biggest clones make up less than 0.12%. The sample was CD4+ T cells from PBMCs. The receptor set was obtained from a human donor in good health. CDR3s include the opening cysteine and the closing phenylalanine or tryptophan. A D gene is named only where the DNA matches it firmly. Not every row has a clone size; where given, it reads once, few, many or a size class.

>NA|TRBD1|TRBV29-1|TRBJ1-1
CSTQTGGGLTEAFF
TGCAGCACCCAGACAGGGGGGGGGTTAACTGAAGCTTTCTTT
>once|NA|TRBV30|TRBJ1-2
CAWSPGMEGYTF
TGTGCCTGGAGCCCAGGGATGGAAGGCTACACCTTC
>NA|NA|TRBV11-2|TRBJ2-1
CASSLDVGSYNEQFF
TGTGCCAGCAGCTTAGATGTGGGCTCCTACAATGAGCAGTTCTTC
>NA|TRBD1|TRBV3-1|TRBJ2-7
CASSQDRQGAREQYF
TGTGCCAGCAGCCAAGACCGACAGGGGGCTCGGGAGCAGTACTTC
>NA|NA|TRBV7-9|TRBJ2-3
CASSPGVTQYF
TGTGCCAGCAGCCCGGGGGTAACGCAGTATTTT
>NA|NA|TRBV20-1|TRBJ2-7
CSARESGVGYEQYF
TGCAGTGCTAGAGAATCGGGGGTAGGCTACGAGCAGTACTTC
>NA|TRBD1|TRBV27|TRBJ2-3
CASIDRGRTDTQYF
TGTGCCAGCATCGACAGGGGGCGAACAGATACGCAGTATTTT
>NA|NA|TRBV6-2/TRBV6-3|TRBJ1-5
CASSYSNGVQHF
TGTGCCAGCAGTTACTCGAACGGAGTCCAGCATTTT
>once|TRBD2|TRBV11-3|TRBJ2-1
CASSLSPGGEQFF
TGTGCCAGCAGCTTAAGCCCGGGAGGTGAGCAGTTCTTC
>NA|TRBD1|TRBV18|TRBJ2-3
CASSQPGQGMITDTQYF
TGTGCCAGCTCACAACCGGGACAGGGTATGATCACAGATACGCAGTATTTT
>NA|NA|TRBV6-2/TRBV6-3|TRBJ2-2
CASSYEDLGELFF
TGTGCCAGCAGTTACGAGGACCTCGGGGAGCTGTTTTTT
>NA|NA|TRBV20-1|TRBJ2-7
CSAREDNEQYF
TGCAGTGCTAGAGAAGACAACGAGCAGTACTTC
>NA|TRBD2|TRBV27|TRBJ2-7
CASRRSGSFHEQYF
TGTGCCAGCAGGCGTAGCGGGAGCTTCCACGAGCAGTACTTC
>NA|NA|TRBV15|TRBJ2-7
CATSRARAAFYEQYF
TGTGCCACCAGCAGAGCCAGGGCTGCCTTCTACGAGCAGTACTTC
>once|NA|TRBV11-2|TRBJ2-7
CASSTSANPAYEQYF
TGTGCCAGCAGCACTTCAGCCAACCCAGCGTACGAGCAGTACTTC
>NA|TRBD2|TRBV20-1|TRBJ2-1
CSASPGTSGRHEQFF
TGCAGTGCTAGTCCCGGGACTAGCGGGAGACATGAGCAGTTCTTC
>NA|NA|TRBV6-2/TRBV6-3|TRBJ2-7
CASSYPSGLAPSYEQYF
TGTGCCAGCAGTTACCCCTCGGGTCTAGCGCCGTCCTACGAGCAGTACTTC
>NA|NA|TRBV27|TRBJ2-3
CASSYRGGSQYF
TGTGCCAGCAGTTACCGTGGCGGGTCGCAGTATTTT
>once|TRBD2|TRBV20-1|TRBJ2-1
CSARVAGIYNEQFF
TGCAGTGCTAGAGTAGCGGGTATCTACAATGAGCAGTTCTTC
>NA|TRBD1|TRBV29-1|TRBJ1-1
CSVEQGGNTEAFF
TGCAGCGTTGAGCAGGGGGGAAACACTGAAGCTTTCTTT
>NA|TRBD2|TRBV6-2/TRBV6-3|TRBJ2-1
CASRLATNNEQFF
TGTGCCAGCAGACTAGCGACCAACAATGAGCAGTTCTTC
>NA|NA|TRBV20-1|TRBJ1-5
CSARGGTGGQPQHF
TGCAGTGCTAGGGGGGGGACCGGCGGTCAGCCCCAGCATTTT
>NA|TRBD1|TRBV20-1|TRBJ1-1
CSAHRTGPMNTEAFF
TGCAGTGCTCACCGGACAGGGCCTATGAACACTGAAGCTTTCTTT
>once|TRBD2|TRBV11-2|TRBJ2-3
CASSLTSGRPLTDTQYF
TGTGCCAGCAGCTTGACTAGCGGGAGGCCCCTCACAGATACGCAGTATTTT
>NA|NA|TRBV6-5|TRBJ1-1
CASSYRGGPSEAFF
TGTGCCAGCAGTTACCGGGGGGGCCCGTCTGAAGCTTTCTTT
>NA|NA|TRBV25-1|TRBJ1-1
CASSVAGALTEAFF
TGTGCCAGCAGTGTAGCAGGGGCCCTCACTGAAGCTTTCTTT
>NA|NA|TRBV19|TRBJ1-5
CASSMDYGPQHF
TGTGCCAGTAGTATGGATTATGGACCCCAGCATTTT
>NA|NA|TRBV29-1|TRBJ2-1
CSVAGLREMFF
TGCAGCGTGGCAGGACTCCGAGAGATGTTCTTC
>NA|NA|TRBV2|TRBJ2-3
CASRLSANTDTQYF
TGTGCCAGCAGGCTGAGCGCCAACACAGATACGCAGTATTTT
>NA|NA|TRBV3-1|TRBJ2-4
CASSQEAVVGKNIQYF
TGTGCCAGCAGCCAAGAAGCCGTGGTAGGCAAAAACATTCAGTACTTC
>NA|NA|TRBV3-1|TRBJ2-2
CASSQGRGGFSTGELFF
TGTGCCAGCAGCCAAGGCCGAGGGGGATTTAGCACCGGGGAGCTGTTTTTT